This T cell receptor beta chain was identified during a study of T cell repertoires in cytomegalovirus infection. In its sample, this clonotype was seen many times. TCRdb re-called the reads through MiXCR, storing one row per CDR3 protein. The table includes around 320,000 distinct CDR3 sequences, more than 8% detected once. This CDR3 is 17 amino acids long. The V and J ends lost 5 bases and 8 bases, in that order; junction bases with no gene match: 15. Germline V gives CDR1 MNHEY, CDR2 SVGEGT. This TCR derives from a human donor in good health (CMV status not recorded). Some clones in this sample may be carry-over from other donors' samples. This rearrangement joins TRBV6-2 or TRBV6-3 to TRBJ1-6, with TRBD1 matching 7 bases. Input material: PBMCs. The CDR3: CASSHLGQARIDSPLHF. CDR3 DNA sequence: TGTGCCAGCAGTCACCTAGGACAGGCCCGTATCGATTCACCCCTCCACTTT.